The rows below give T cell receptor beta chains drawn from one sample of a study of neoadjuvant anti-PD-1 for oral cavity cancer. Some clones are missing from TCRdb's copy, which holds only in-frame ones; the method was immunoSEQ multiplex PCR. The table shows about 10,000 clones, with approximately 64% occurring only once. Sequencing used PBMCs, obtained after nivolumab (anti-PD-1) treatment. The receptors were gathered from a person aged 35-80 years with oral cavity squamous cell carcinoma. Both conserved end residues are part of each CDR3. A D gene is named only where the DNA matches it firmly. Rows may omit the clone size; those that give it use once, few, many or a size class.

>.|13|TRBV6-1|.|TRBJ2-5
CASSQGGLETQYF
TGTGCCAGCAGCCAGGGGGGGTTGGAGACCCAGTACTTC
>.|18|TRBV27|TRBD2|TRBJ2-1
CASSQGLAGSSSYNEQFF
TGTGCCAGCAGCCAAGGACTAGCGGGGAGCAGCTCCTACAATGAGCAGTTCTTC
>few|15|TRBV15|TRBD1|TRBJ1-6
CATRTGGSYNSPLHF
TGTGCCACCAGGACAGGGGGTTCCTATAATTCACCCCTCCACTTT
>.|13|TRBV5-1|TRBD1|TRBJ1-1
CASSLTGDTEAFF
TGCGCCAGCAGCTTAACAGGGGACACTGAAGCTTTCTTT
>.|15|TRBV15|.|TRBJ2-4
CATSQPEGAKNIQYF
TGTGCCACCAGCCAACCCGAGGGAGCCAAAAACATTCAGTACTTC
>.|15|TRBV7-2|.|TRBJ2-3
CASSLLASSTDTQYF
TGTGCCAGCAGCTTACTAGCGTCTAGCACAGATACGCAGTATTTT
>few|11|TRBV20-1|.|TRBJ1-1
CSAREATEAFF
TGCAGTGCTAGAGAAGCCACTGAAGCTTTCTTT
>.|15|TRBV10-3|TRBD1|TRBJ1-1
CAIRVMSQGDTEAFF
TGTGCCATCAGAGTGATGAGTCAGGGGGACACTGAAGCTTTCTTT
>.|14|TRBV29-1|TRBD2|TRBJ2-1
CSVVTSGGLNEQFF
TGCAGCGTTGTGACTAGCGGGGGGCTCAATGAGCAGTTCTTC
>.|13|TRBV29-1|.|TRBJ2-5
CSVKTLARGTQYF
TGCAGCGTCAAGACCCTAGCGAGAGGGACCCAGTACTTC
>.|16|TRBV4-2|.|TRBJ2-1
CASSPSGTYLYNEQFF
TGTGCCAGCAGCCCCTCCGGGACTTACCTTTACAATGAGCAGTTCTTC
>few|17|TRBV5-4|.|TRBJ2-2
CASSPPASARISGELFF
TGTGCCAGCAGCCCCCCAGCCTCAGCAAGAATTTCCGGGGAGCTGTTTTTT
>.|14|TRBV19|TRBD1|TRBJ1-6
CASWERGLNSPLHF
TGTGCCAGTTGGGAAAGGGGGCTTAATTCACCCCTCCACTTT
>.|13|TRBV5-1|.|TRBJ2-5
CASSFNLQETQYF
TGCGCCAGCAGCTTTAACCTCCAAGAGACCCAGTACTTC
>few|12|TRBV21-1|.|TRBJ1-6
CASSIGLSPLHF
TGTGCCAGCAGCATCGGTCTAAGCCCCCTCCACTTT
>.|15|TRBV19|TRBD1|TRBJ2-7
CASSIADRGSYEQYF
TGTGCCAGTAGTATTGCCGACAGGGGTTCCTACGAGCAGTACTTC
>.|15|TRBV28|TRBD2|TRBJ2-1
CASIPTSGRSGEQFF
TGTGCCAGCATACCGACTAGCGGGAGATCCGGTGAGCAGTTCTTC
>few|15|TRBV7-9|TRBD2|TRBJ2-7
CASSPPGTSRYEQYF
TGTGCCAGCAGCCCACCCGGGACTAGCAGGTACGAGCAGTACTTC
>.|15|TRBV28|TRBD1|TRBJ2-7
CASTSGQGAFYEQYF
TGTGCCAGCACCTCGGGACAGGGGGCATTCTACGAGCAGTACTTC
>.|17|TRBV11-2|TRBD1|TRBJ2-2
CASSVKGQGVYTGELFF
TGTGCCAGCAGCGTCAAAGGACAGGGGGTCTACACCGGGGAGCTGTTTTTT
>.|15|TRBV7-9|.|TRBJ2-5
CASSSLWGARETQYF
TGTGCCAGCAGCTCCCTGTGGGGAGCGAGAGAGACCCAGTACTTC
>few|13|TRBV28|.|TRBJ1-5
CATIPLPNQPQHF
TGTGCCACCATCCCCCTTCCCAATCAGCCCCAGCATTTT
>.|14|TRBV30|TRBD1|TRBJ1-3
CAWRGTVRGDTIYF
TGTGCCTGGAGAGGGACAGTGCGGGGGGACACCATATATTTT
>.|15|TRBV6-1|TRBD1|TRBJ1-5
CASSLTGADGRSQHF
TGTGCCAGCAGTTTGACAGGGGCCGACGGGCGGTCCCAGCATTTT
>.|15|TRBV9|.|TRBJ1-2
CASSVEPGMSYGYTF
TGTGCCAGCAGCGTAGAGCCGGGAATGAGCTATGGCTACACCTTC
>few|16|TRBV19|TRBD1|TRBJ1-5
CASSILGRGSNQPQHF
TGTGCCAGTAGTATCCTGGGCAGGGGGAGCAATCAGCCCCAGCATTTT
>.|14|TRBV6-5|.|TRBJ1-1
CASSYGRLNTEAFF
TGTGCCAGCAGTTACGGGAGGTTGAACACTGAAGCTTTCTTT
>.|16|TRBV5-1|.|TRBJ2-2
CASSLEGTGVTGELFF
TGCGCCAGCAGCTTGGAGGGGACGGGGGTCACCGGGGAGCTGTTTTTT
>.|16|TRBV7-3|.|TRBJ1-2
CASSPQDRANYGGYTF
TGTGCCAGCAGCCCTCAGGACAGAGCTAACTATGGTGGCTACACCTTC
>.|14|TRBV6-5|TRBD1|TRBJ2-7
CASRRDRGPYEQYF
TGTGCCAGCAGACGGGACAGGGGTCCCTACGAGCAGTACTTC
>.|15|TRBV6-1|.|TRBJ1-6
CASSEGVSRYSPLHF
TGTGCCAGCAGTGAGGGGGTTTCCCGATATTCACCCCTCCACTTT
>few|13|TRBV2|.|TRBJ2-2
CASRPDNTGELFF
TGTGCCAGCAGGCCGGACAACACCGGGGAGCTGTTTTTT
>.|15|TRBV4-1|.|TRBJ2-1
CASSQVGGRYNEQFF
TGCGCCAGCAGCCAAGTGGGGGGTCGGTACAATGAGCAGTTCTTC
>.|13|TRBV5-6|.|TRBJ1-4
CASRWGNNEKLFF
TGTGCCAGCAGGTGGGGGAATAATGAAAAACTGTTTTTT
>.|17|TRBV7-8|.|TRBJ1-5
CASSLAVSRGINQPQHF
TGTGCCAGCAGCTTAGCCGTTTCCAGGGGCATCAATCAGCCCCAGCATTTT
>few|13|TRBV7-9|.|TRBJ2-7
CASSPRDDPKQYF
TGTGCCAGCAGCCCTCGGGACGACCCAAAGCAGTACTTC
>.|13|TRBV6-6|.|TRBJ1-5
CASSDNDLQPQHF
TGTGCCAGCAGTGACAATGACTTGCAGCCCCAGCATTTT
>.|13|TRBV4-2|.|TRBJ2-1
CASSQDTNNEQFF
TGTGCCAGCAGCCAAGACACCAACAATGAGCAGTTCTTC
>.|13|TRBV7-9|.|TRBJ1-4
CASSSSTNEKLFF
TGTGCCAGCAGCTCCTCAACTAATGAAAAACTGTTTTTT
>.|13|TRBV7-2|.|TRBJ2-3
CASSPGRFGTQYF
TGTGCCAGCAGCCCGGGACGGTTCGGTACGCAGTATTTT
>.|16|TRBV18|TRBD2|TRBJ2-5
CASSPIVAGDQETQYF
TGTGCCAGCTCACCAATAGTAGCGGGGGATCAAGAGACCCAGTACTTC
>.|16|TRBV2|TRBD2|TRBJ2-1
CASRFGTSGGRAEQFF
TGTGCCAGCAGGTTTGGGACTAGCGGGGGCCGGGCGGAGCAGTTCTTC
>few|14|TRBV4-1|.|TRBJ1-1
CASSQTGARTEAFF
TGCGCCAGCAGCCAAACGGGCGCGAGGACTGAAGCTTTCTTT
>few|14|TRBV19|TRBD1|TRBJ2-7
CASSVGTASIEQYF
TGTGCCAGTAGTGTCGGGACAGCTAGTATCGAGCAGTACTTC
>.|12|TRBV7-2|.|TRBJ2-5
CASSLALGAQYF
TGTGCCAGCAGCTTAGCCCTAGGGGCCCAGTACTTC
>.|14|TRBV2|TRBD1|TRBJ1-2
CASSLTGTTNGYTF
TGTGCCAGCAGCCTGACAGGGACAACTAATGGCTACACCTTC
>few|15|TRBV29-1|TRBD2|TRBJ2-1
CSVVASGAPSDEQFF
TGCAGCGTGGTGGCTAGCGGGGCCCCCAGCGATGAGCAGTTCTTC
>once|16|TRBV6-1|.|TRBJ1-2
CASSEGGWQGPYGYTF
TGTGCCAGCAGTGAAGGAGGTTGGCAGGGGCCCTATGGCTACACCTTC
>.|13|TRBV6-5|.|TRBJ2-1
CASSYGVNLPGVF
TGTGCCAGCAGTTACGGGGTTAATCTCCCGGGGGTCTTC
>.|17|TRBV30|TRBD1|TRBJ1-6
CAWSIDRGTDYNSPLHF
TGTGCCTGGAGCATAGACAGGGGAACCGACTATAATTCACCCCTCCACTTT